Listed here are 10 T cell receptor beta chains from one sample, sequenced in a study of Graves' ophthalmopathy and Graves' hyperthyroidism. Scientists amplified the TCR beta CDR3 regions from RNA transcripts. First-round RT-PCR used HTBI primers; second-round multiplex PCR followed. TCRdb independently ran MiXCR on the multiplex PCR reads; one entry per CDR3 protein. Of 740,000 or so distinct CDR3 sequences in the sample, roughly two fifths are singletons; the top ten hold 35% to 55%. Sequencing was performed on peripheral blood. These TCRs come from an adult man with Graves' ophthalmopathy.

This clonotype was observed a single time. This chain uses TRBV11-2 with TRBJ2-7; TRBD1 agrees at 9 bases. Germline V gene lookup returns CDR1 SGHAT and CDR2 FQNNGV. The CDR3 length is 15 residues. V lost 6 bases, J lost 1 base, and 7 bases stayed unmatched. The CDR3 region is CASSNTGGPSYEQYF. The CDR3 nucleotides are TGTGCCAGCAGTAATACAGGGGGCCCGTCCTACGAGCAGTACTTC.

The CDR3 coding sequence is TGCAGCGTCGGACACATCACCAGGGGCTGTTCACCCCTCCACTTT. This translates into CSVGHITRGCSPLHF. This rearrangement joins TRBV29-1 to TRBJ1-6; TRBD1 might be the D (6 bases). There are 15 residues in the CDR3. Germline V lookup: CDR1 SQVTM, CDR2 ANQGSEA. The V gene lost 6 bases and the J gene lost 9 bases, with 21 bases spanning the gap.

This clonotype was found a few times. The chain combines TRBV20-1 with TRBJ2-7, with 9 bases fitting TRBD2. V lost 7 bases to trimming and J lost 4 bases; unmatched junction nucleotides: 8. The CDR3 runs 13 residues. The germline CDR1 and CDR2 sequences are DFQATT and SNEGSKA (reference sequence). CDR3 residues: CSGRREGRYEQYF. In DNA form, the CDR3 reads TGCAGTGGGCGGCGGGAGGGCCGGTACGAGCAGTACTTC.

This clonotype appeared many times. The gene calls are TRBV7-2 and TRBJ1-5; D is undetermined. The V and J ends lost 5 bases and 1 base respectively, with 12 bases between them. Germline values: CDR1 SGHTA, CDR2 FQGNSA. The CDR3 is 15 amino acids. For the CDR3, the DNA is TGTGCCAGCAGCCCGTGGGAGGGCAGCAATCAGCCCCAGCATTTT. The encoded protein is CASSPWEGSNQPQHF.

This clonotype was observed once. DNA for the CDR3: TGTGCCAGCAGCCAAGGCCCAGGGATAGCGGGAGAGCAAGAGACCCAGTACTTC. Its protein is CASSQGPGIAGEQETQYF. The chain combines TRBV3-1 with TRBJ2-5, with 9 bases matching TRBD2. Trimming removed 1 base from V and 2 bases from J; junction bases left unmatched: 11. This CDR3 is 18 amino acids long. The V gene's germline CDR1 is LGHDT and CDR2 YNNKEL (reference sequence).

The sample holds many counts of this clonotype. The genes are TRBV7-9 and TRBJ2-7, with 8 bases that match TRBD1. Trimming took 3 bases from V and 2 from J; bases not matched to a gene: 9. The length of the CDR3 is 16 residues. Per the germline V gene, CDR1 is SEHNR and CDR2 is FQNEAQ (reference sequence). The CDR3 DNA reads TGTGCCAGCAGCTTGGGCAGGGGGCAATTAACCTACGAGCAGTACTTC. Translation gives CASSLGRGQLTYEQYF.

As concerns this clonotype: No conserved phenylalanine or tryptophan ends this CDR3, so it is likely a read error. This chain uses TRBV5-4 with TRBJ2-5; D not certain. The CDR3 is 16 residues long. V lost 0 bases, J lost 5 bases, and 17 bases lay in between. Germline CDR1 SGHNT, CDR2 YYREEE (reference sequence). CDR3: CASSLDVTAAVETQYC. CDR3 nucleotides: TGTGCCAGCAGCTTGGATGTGACCGCGGCGGTGGAGACCCAGTACTGC.

This clonotype was observed at least ten times. The chain uses TRBV24-1 and TRBJ1-1, with D unresolved. Germline values: CDR1 KGHDR, CDR2 SFDVKD. V lost 5 bases and J 7 bases, leaving 10 bases between the germline ends. The CDR3 loop spans 12 amino acids. The CDR3 bases are TGTGCCACCAGTGCAACCGGGATTGAAGCTTTCTTT. It specifies CATSATGIEAFF.

J is TRBJ1-3 and V is TRBV20-1; D perhaps matches TRBD1 (6 bases). Germline V gene data show CDR1 as DFQATT and CDR2 as SNEGSKA (reference sequence). The V end lost 6 bases, the J end lost 0 bases, and 12 bases lay between the germline ends. The CDR3 covers 14 residues. In DNA form, the CDR3 reads TGCAGTGCCAAGACAGGCTTCTCTGGAAACACCATATATTTT. It codes for CSAKTGFSGNTIYF.

The chain carries TRBV10-1 and TRBJ2-7, with 8 bases aligning to TRBD1. J lost 3 bases, V lost 1 base, and 2 bases had no gene match. The germline V gene has CDR1 WNHNN and CDR2 SYGVQD (reference sequence). CDR3 size: 14 residues. The DNA for the CDR3 is TGCGCCAGCAGTGAGTGGACAGGGAACTACGAGCAGTACTTC. Translated: CASSEWTGNYEQYF.